This record covers a single TCR beta chain. The repertoire was sequenced with immunoSEQ multiplex PCR; TCRdb's copy has only in-frame clones and lacks some. The sample holds fewer than 400,000 clones, around 92% seen once. The data were obtained in a study of blood T cell repertoires in COVID-19. Germline V gene data show CDR1 as GTSNPN and CDR2 as SVGIG (reference sequence). The CDR3 length is 14 residues. The V gene end was trimmed by 1 base and the J gene end by 5 bases; junction bases not matched to a gene: 6. The rearrangement joins TRBV30 to TRBJ2-7, with 9 bases fitting TRBD1. The sequence was obtained from a woman aged 30 to 39 who had recovered from COVID-19. Sequencing was carried out using PBMCs or T cells enriched from blood (not recorded which). CDR3 coding DNA: TGTGCCTGGAGTGGGGACAGGGAGTCCAACGAGCAGTACTTC. Protein product: CAWSGDRESNEQYF. Variable domain in full (rest from reference TRBV30 and TRBJ2-7): SQTIHQWPATLVQPVGSPLSLECTVEGTSNPNLYWYRQAAGRGLQLLFYSVGIGQISSEVPQNLSASRPQDRQFILSSKKLLLSDSGFYLCAWSGDRESNEQYFGPGTRLTVT.